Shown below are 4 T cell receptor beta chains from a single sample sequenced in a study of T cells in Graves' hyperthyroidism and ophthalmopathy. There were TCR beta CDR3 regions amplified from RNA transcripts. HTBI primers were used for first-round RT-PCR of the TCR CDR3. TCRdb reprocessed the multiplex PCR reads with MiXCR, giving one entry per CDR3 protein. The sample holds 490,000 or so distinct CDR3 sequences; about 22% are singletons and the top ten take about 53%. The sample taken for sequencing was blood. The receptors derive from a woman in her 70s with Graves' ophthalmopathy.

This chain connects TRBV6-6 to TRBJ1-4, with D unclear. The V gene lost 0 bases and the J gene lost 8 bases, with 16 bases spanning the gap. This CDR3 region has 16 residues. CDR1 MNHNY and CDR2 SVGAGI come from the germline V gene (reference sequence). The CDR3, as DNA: TGTGCCAGCAGTTACTCTTCCCGTGTCAGATACGAAAAACTGTTTTTT. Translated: CASSYSSRVRYEKLFF.

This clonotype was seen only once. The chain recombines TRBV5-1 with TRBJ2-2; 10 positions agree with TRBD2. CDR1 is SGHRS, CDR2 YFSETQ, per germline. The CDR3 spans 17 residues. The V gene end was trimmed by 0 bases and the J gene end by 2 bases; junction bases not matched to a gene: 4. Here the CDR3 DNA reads TGCGCCAGCAGCTTGGCACTAGCGGGGCCTAACACCGGGGAGCTGTTTTTT. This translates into CASSLALAGPNTGELFF.

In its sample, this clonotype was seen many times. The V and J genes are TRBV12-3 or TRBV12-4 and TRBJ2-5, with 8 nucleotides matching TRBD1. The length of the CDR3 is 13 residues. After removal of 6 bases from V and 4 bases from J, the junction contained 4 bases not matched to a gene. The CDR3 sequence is CASSGTGRETQYF. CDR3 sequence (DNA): TGTGCCAGCAGCGGGACAGGACGAGAGACCCAGTACTTC.

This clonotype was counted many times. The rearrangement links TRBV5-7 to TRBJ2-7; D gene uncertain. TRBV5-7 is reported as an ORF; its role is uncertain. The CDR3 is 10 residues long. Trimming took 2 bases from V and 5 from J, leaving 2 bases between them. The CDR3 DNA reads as TGTGCCAGCAGCTTCAACGAGCAGTACTTC. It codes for CASSFNEQYF.